The T cell receptor beta chain described here comes from a study of T cell repertoires in cytomegalovirus infection (dated by TCRdb to about 2019). As for the study more broadly: Donor HLA type was relevant to the analysis, as public TCR beta signatures indicated carriage of CMV infection together with the matching HLA type.

Sequencer: Illumina HiSeq 1500. In-frame beta chains were kept once TCRdb had trimmed the public reads at Q25 with fastp and called clones with MiXCR. CDR3 protein sequences are deduplicated, and each keeps its most common genes and DNA. The sample data list hundreds of thousands of distinct CDR3 sequences, and roughly a quarter of these were observed just once. Clones ranked in the top ten supply roughly 8% of the sample. Counted from cysteine to phenylalanine, this CDR3 has 15 amino acids. This entry keeps only the CDR3 DNA: 45 bases, framed from base 1. V is clipped by 4 bases and J by 1 base, and the sequence between their germline boundaries is 12 bases long. From the germline V gene, CDR1 is SGDLS and CDR2 is YYNGEE. On this clonotype: This clone's antigen is unknown. No clone much larger than this one lies a single base away; base qualities are absent.

Paper-wide results and their limitations: In both this cohort and an independent cohort of approximately 350 donors, the cumulative frequency of public TCR beta family members distinguished carriers of CMV infection plus the relevant HLA type. In the ex vivo response, HLA-C-restricted CMV-specific TCR beta clonotypes were dominant, and in two of eight donors the single most frequent clonotype came from this HLA-C-restricted group.

The chain is assembled from TRBV9 and TRBJ2-1; TRBD1 is perhaps the D gene, given 5 matching bases. The receptor was derived from a human donor in good health (CMV status not recorded). Some clones in this sample may be carry-over from other donors' samples. What was sequenced was CD8+ T cells from PBMCs. Read as DNA, the sequence is TGTGCCAGCAGCCAAAATCCAGGGTCCTACAATGAGCAGTTCTTC. The resulting protein is CASSQNPGSYNEQFF.